One sample yielded the 30 T cell receptor beta chains listed below, sequenced in a study of post-analysis software for immune sequencing data. The authors incorporated unique molecular identifiers into the TCR beta cDNA libraries. Using its own MiXCR run on the PCR reads, TCRdb lists one record per CDR3 protein. In the table there are 650,000 to 850,000 distinct CDR3 sequences, about 53% of which are singletons. Their target antigens are unknown. Study-level findings and limits: Five TRBV segments occurring more often in patients than controls included TRBV5-6, TRBV5-1 and TRBV20-1.

The sequenced sample was blood. The receptors come from a girl aged 10 to 17 with multiple sclerosis.

This clonotype was seen more than once but under ten times. The chain has TRBV20-1 and TRBJ2-3, with 8 bases identical to TRBD2. Germline trimming cut 6 bases from V and 0 bases from J; bases unmatched to any gene: 5. The CDR3 is 14 amino acids. Germline CDR1 and CDR2: DFQATT and SNEGSKA (reference sequence). CDR3 DNA sequence: TGCAGTGCCCCGACTAGCGTCAGCACAGATACGCAGTATTTT. It translates to CSAPTSVSTDTQYF.

The rearrangement joins TRBV3-1 to TRBJ2-5, with TRBD2 matching 12 bases. Germline CDR1 and CDR2: LGHDT and YNNKEL (reference sequence). This CDR3 comprises 16 residues. The trim removed 2 bases at V and 7 bases at J, leaving 8 bases unmatched. This CDR3 reads CASSQPTSGRPGTQYF. Written as DNA, the CDR3 is TGTGCCAGCAGCCAACCGACTAGCGGGAGACCCGGGACCCAGTACTTC.

This chain connects TRBV20-1 to TRBJ2-7; D may match TRBD1 or TRBD2 (6 bases each). The CDR3 runs to 14 residues. Per germline, CDR1 DFQATT and CDR2 SNEGSKA (reference sequence). Deletions cut 0 bases from V and 3 bases from J, with 12 bases between. CDR3: CSARDGGPSYEQYF. The CDR3 DNA reads TGCAGTGCTAGAGATGGGGGGCCGAGCTACGAGCAGTACTTC.

This chain connects TRBV27 to TRBJ2-7, with D tentatively TRBD1 (6 bases). The V end was cut by 1 base, the J end by 6 bases, with 10 bases between. The CDR3 has 13 amino acids. The germline V gene encodes CDR1 MNHEY and CDR2 SMNVEV (reference sequence). The CDR3 nucleotides read TGTGCCAGCAGTTTATGGGCAGGGGTCGAGCAGTACTTC. Encoded protein: CASSLWAGVEQYF.

Only a few counts were recorded for this clonotype. V is TRBV14 and J is TRBJ2-1; D may be TRBD2 (5 bases). The length of the CDR3 is 13 residues. V was trimmed by 2 bases and J by 10 bases, leaving 12 bases between them. Looked up from germline, CDR1 is SGHDN and CDR2 is FVKESK. The CDR3 sequence is CASSQRAEREQFF. CDR3 in DNA: TGTGCCAGCAGCCAACGAGCGGAGCGCGAGCAGTTCTTC.

The chain joins TRBV4-2 to TRBJ2-3; D is possibly TRBD1 or TRBD2 (6 bases each). Germline-derived CDR1 and CDR2 are LGHNA and YNFKEQ. This CDR3 is built from 15 residues. Trimming took off 4 bases at V and 5 bases at J, with 16 bases between the two ends. The DNA for the CDR3 is TGTGCCAGCAGCCCCCGCCGGGGGCATAGAGATACGCAGTATTTT. Its translation: CASSPRRGHRDTQYF.

The chain is built from TRBV28 and TRBJ1-1; TRBD1 might be the D (6 bases). The CDR3 length is 15 residues. The germline V gene encodes CDR1 MDHEN and CDR2 SYDVKM. V shed 1 base and J shed 4 bases, with 13 bases lying between them. The CDR3 here is CASSLYRGAATEAFF. DNA of the CDR3: TGTGCCAGCAGTTTATATCGGGGGGCAGCCACTGAAGCTTTCTTT.

This clonotype was seen more than once but under ten times. The rearrangement joins TRBV29-1 to TRBJ1-1, with no clear D. CDR1 is SQVTM, CDR2 ANQGSEA, per germline. CDR3 size: 12 residues. The V end was cut by 4 bases, the J end by 1 base, with 7 bases between. This CDR3 reads CSVGHENTEAFF. CDR3 nucleotides: TGCAGCGTTGGTCATGAGAACACTGAAGCTTTCTTT.

This clonotype has more than one count but fewer than ten. This chain connects TRBV27 to TRBJ2-5, with D perhaps being TRBD1 or TRBD2 (6 bases each). This CDR3 has 17 residues. The V gene's germline CDR1 is MNHEY and CDR2 SMNVEV (reference sequence). The V gene lost 5 bases and the J gene lost 4 bases, with 23 bases spanning the gap. CDR3 loop: CASSPGGGLLSGETQYF. CDR3 bases: TGTGCCAGCAGTCCCGGAGGGGGACTCCTGTCGGGAGAGACCCAGTACTTC.

The V gene is TRBV29-1, the J gene TRBJ1-1, with D unclear. There are 15 residues in the CDR3. V lost 4 bases, J lost 4 bases, and 19 bases lay in between. Germline CDR1 SQVTM, CDR2 ANQGSEA. CDR3 amino acids: CSVVKRNVRTTEAFF. CDR3 in DNA: TGCAGCGTTGTTAAACGTAATGTAAGGACCACTGAAGCTTTCTTT.

The chain couples TRBV7-2 to TRBJ2-1; TRBD1 matches at 10 bases. The CDR3 covers 17 residues. Trimming took 3 bases from V and 10 from J; bases not matched to a gene: 15. In germline, CDR1 is SGHTA, CDR2 FQGNSA. CDR3 in amino acids: CASSLSVQDRGLGEQFF. The CDR3 region has the DNA TGTGCCAGCAGCTTGTCCGTGCAGGACAGGGGGTTGGGGGAGCAGTTCTTC.

This clonotype has only a few counts. The genes are TRBV4-1 and TRBJ1-4; D is unresolved. CDR1 MGHRA and CDR2 YSYEKL come from the germline V gene. V was cut by 1 base and J by 4 bases, with 7 bases left in between. The CDR3 is 14 amino acids. CDR3 bases: TGCGCCAGCAGCCAAGGAGGCCTTAATGAAAAACTGTTTTTT. This translates into CASSQGGLNEKLFF.

This clonotype was detected a few times. The chain links TRBV2 to TRBJ2-1; D uncertain. The germline V gene has CDR1 SNHLY and CDR2 FYNNEI. Trimming left V 8 bases short and J 1 base short, with 12 bases between. The CDR3 runs to 14 residues. The CDR3 is CASGPGVSYNEQFF. The CDR3, as DNA: TGTGCCAGCGGGCCGGGCGTATCCTACAATGAGCAGTTCTTC.

The chain has TRBV20-1 and TRBJ1-5; tentatively, D is TRBD1 (6 bases). The germline CDR1 and CDR2 sequences are DFQATT and SNEGSKA (reference sequence). Trimming pared 5 bases from V and 3 bases from J, leaving 17 bases between. There are 15 residues in the CDR3. CDR3 bases: TGCAGTGCTTTCGACAGGCCGGATTACAATCAGCCCCAGCATTTT. As protein: CSAFDRPDYNQPQHF.

The gene calls are TRBV9 and TRBJ2-1; TRBD2 aligns across 9 bases. The germline V gene encodes CDR1 SGDLS and CDR2 YYNGEE. CDR3 size: 15 residues. With 0 bases clipped from V and 7 bases from J, the junction kept 5 bases outside the gene matches. Here the CDR3 reads CASSVVAGAGNEQFF. CDR3 DNA sequence: TGTGCCAGCAGCGTAGTAGCGGGAGCCGGAAATGAGCAGTTCTTC.

There are a few counts of this clonotype. The J gene is TRBJ2-4, the V gene TRBV12-5; D unclear. With the DNA end fitting TRBJ2-7 better, the J assignment may be wrong. The CDR3 extends over 16 amino acids. Germline CDR1 and CDR2: LGHNT and FRNRAP. The CDR3 DNA reads TGTGCTAGTGGTTTGGCCGATATCACTTGGGGCTACGAGCAGTACTTC. Encoded protein: CASGLADITWGYEQYF.

The rearrangement uses TRBV7-2 and TRBJ2-1, with 10 bases fitting TRBD2. Per germline, CDR1 SGHTA and CDR2 FQGNSA. The CDR3 has 17 residues. J was trimmed by 6 bases and V by 2 bases; bases with no gene match: 10. In DNA form, the CDR3 reads TGTGCCAGCAGCTTAATTTTCCTAGCGGGAGCCGCCAATGAGCAGTTCTTC. It is translated as CASSLIFLAGAANEQFF.

This chain joins TRBV5-1 and TRBJ2-7; D gene ambiguous. Germline lookup yields CDR1 SGHRS and CDR2 YFSETQ. CDR3 length: 14 residues. V lost 5 bases, J lost 3 bases, and 15 bases lay in between. The CDR3 region has the DNA TGCGCCAGCAGGGAAAGGGTACCCAACTACGAGCAGTACTTC. This encodes CASRERVPNYEQYF.

This clonotype was picked up a small number of times. The gene calls are TRBV5-1 and TRBJ2-4; tentatively, D is TRBD1 or TRBD2 (5 bases each). The DNA end lines up better with TRBJ2-7; the J call may be wrong. Germline V gives CDR1 SGHRS, CDR2 YFSETQ. There are 13 residues in the CDR3. DNA for the CDR3: TGCGCCAGCAGCTTGGAAGGGGACCACGAGCAGTACTTC. Translating gives CASSLEGDHEQYF.

In DNA, the CDR3 is TGTGCCAGCAGCCCTCCGGTTAACTATGGCTACACCTTC. This sequence encodes CASSPPVNYGYTF. This chain uses TRBV3-1 with TRBJ1-2; D remains unclear. Trimming shortened V by 4 bases and J by 1 base, and 7 bases separated the two germline ends. The CDR3 is 13 amino acids. Germline V lookup: CDR1 LGHDT, CDR2 YNNKEL (reference sequence). The full variable domain, completed using reference TRBV3-1 and TRBJ1-2, is DTAVSQTPKYLVTQMGNDKSIKCEQNLGHDTMYWYKQDSKKFLKIMFSYNNKELIINETVPNRFSPKSPDKAHLNLHINSLELGDSAVYFCASSPPVNYGYTFGSGTRLTVV.

The chain carries TRBV12-3 or TRBV12-4 and TRBJ1-5, with 9 bases fitting TRBD1. The V gene end was trimmed by 4 bases and the J gene end by 10 bases; junction bases not matched to a gene: 5. This CDR3 has 13 amino acids. This CDR3 reads CASSSGQGLPQHF. The DNA for the CDR3 is TGTGCCAGCAGTTCGGGACAGGGTTTACCCCAGCATTTT.

The V gene is TRBV4-1, the J gene TRBJ2-5; D is uncertain. V was clipped by 4 bases and J by 0 bases, with 12 bases between them. Germline V CDR1 and CDR2: MGHRA, YSYEKL. The CDR3 extends over 15 amino acids. The CDR3 coding sequence is TGCGCCAGCAGCCGCCGGAAGCGAAACCAAGAGACCCAGTACTTC. Amino acid sequence: CASSRRKRNQETQYF.

V is TRBV10-3 and J is TRBJ2-7; possible D gene TRBD1, 6 bases. The CDR3 has 18 amino acids. Trimming pared 0 bases from V and 0 bases from J, leaving 18 bases between. From germline, CDR1 is ENHRY and CDR2 SYGVKD. CDR3 DNA sequence: TGTGCCATCAGTGAGTCGACCGGGACATCGATACACTCCTACGAGCAGTACTTC. This sequence encodes CAISESTGTSIHSYEQYF.

This clonotype was picked up a small number of times. The chain joins TRBV24-1 to TRBJ2-5, with TRBD2 matching over 7 bases. The trim removed 3 bases at V and 1 base at J, leaving 7 bases unmatched. Germline values: CDR1 KGHDR, CDR2 SFDVKD. The CDR3 is 16 residues long. The CDR3 sequence is CATSDPRPGGQETQYF. The DNA of the CDR3 is TGTGCCACCAGTGATCCCCGACCGGGGGGCCAAGAGACCCAGTACTTC.

This clonotype turned up a few times. The V and J genes are TRBV3-1 and TRBJ1-1, with D possibly TRBD1 on 6 matching bases. Per the germline V gene, CDR1 is LGHDT and CDR2 is YNNKEL (reference sequence). The CDR3 is made up of 14 amino acids. V lost 2 bases and J lost 4, with 11 bases in between. In DNA form, the CDR3 reads TGTGCCAGCAGCCAACTCACAGGGCTCACTGAAGCTTTCTTT. Its protein product is CASSQLTGLTEAFF.

CDR3 amino acids: CASSIQSLAYEQYF. The CDR3 DNA follows: TGTGCCAGCAGCATACAATCCCTCGCCTACGAGCAGTACTTC. V and J are TRBV6-6 and TRBJ2-7; unclear D gene. CDR1 and CDR2 (germline): MNHNY, SVGAGI (reference sequence). The CDR3 sequence is 14 residues long. The V end was cut by 6 bases, the J end by 2 bases, with 14 bases between.

This clonotype has just a few counts. V is TRBV7-2 and J is TRBJ1-6; D is unresolved. The germline CDR1 and CDR2 sequences are SGHTA and FQGNSA. The V end lost 7 bases, the J end lost 6 bases, and 13 bases lay between the germline ends. CDR3 length: 14 amino acids. CDR3: CASNVAGSNSPLHF. The CDR3 DNA sequence: TGTGCCAGCAACGTGGCCGGGAGTAATTCACCCCTCCACTTT.

This sequence joins TRBV27 and TRBJ2-1; D is possibly TRBD2 (5 bases). V was pared by 5 bases and J by 2 bases, with 13 bases between. This CDR3 contains 15 residues. The germline V gene encodes CDR1 MNHEY and CDR2 SMNVEV (reference sequence). CDR3: CASSPLLGAYNEQFF. CDR3 DNA sequence: TGTGCCAGCAGTCCCCTGCTCGGGGCCTACAATGAGCAGTTCTTC.

This chain links TRBV20-1 with TRBJ2-5; D might be TRBD1 (5 bases). The ends were cut back, 3 bases at V and 5 bases at J, with 16 bases in the middle. Per the germline V gene, CDR1 is DFQATT and CDR2 is SNEGSKA (reference sequence). The CDR3 is 14 residues long. CDR3 sequence (DNA): TGCAGTGCTAGGACGACACCAGGGATCGAGACCCAGTACTTC. It yields the protein CSARTTPGIETQYF.

The gene calls are TRBV27 and TRBJ2-5; D might be TRBD1 (6 bases). The germline gives CDR1 MNHEY, CDR2 SMNVEV (reference sequence). The CDR3 covers 16 residues. V lost 3 bases to trimming and J lost 5 bases, with 19 bases between them. The DNA of the CDR3 is TGTGCCAGCAGTTTTTCGACGCCGGGACACCGGGAGACCCAGTACTTC. It yields the protein CASSFSTPGHRETQYF.